These 2 T cell receptor beta chains originate from one sample sequenced in a study of T cell responses to AZD1222 COVID-19 vaccine. Repertoires were generated with immunoSEQ multiplex PCR, while TCRdb's copy carries only in-frame clones and drops some. The data hold about 100,000 clones, with less than 95% observed a single time. Source: peripheral blood, taken on day 0 of AZD1222 vaccination. The receptors come from an adult in good health.

The chain joins TRBV7-7 to TRBJ1-6; tentative D call: TRBD1 (5 bases). The CDR3 is made up of 19 amino acids. V lost 0 bases to trimming and J lost 7 bases, with 22 bases between them. CDR1 is SSHAT, CDR2 FNYEAQ, per germline (reference sequence). The CDR3 reads CASSLAGHGPGTSNSPLHF. The CDR3 DNA follows: TGTGCCAGCAGCTTAGCGGGTCACGGACCCGGGACCTCAAATTCACCCCTCCACTTT.

This chain connects TRBV7-9 to TRBJ1-4, with D possibly TRBD1 on 6 matching bases. In germline, CDR1 is SEHNR, CDR2 FQNEAQ (reference sequence). V lost 7 bases and J lost 5, with 20 bases in between. This CDR3 has 16 residues. As DNA, the CDR3 is TGTGCCAGCACCAGGGCCCCACAGGGTCGGAATGAAAAACTGTTTTTT. Translating it yields CASTRAPQGRNEKLFF.